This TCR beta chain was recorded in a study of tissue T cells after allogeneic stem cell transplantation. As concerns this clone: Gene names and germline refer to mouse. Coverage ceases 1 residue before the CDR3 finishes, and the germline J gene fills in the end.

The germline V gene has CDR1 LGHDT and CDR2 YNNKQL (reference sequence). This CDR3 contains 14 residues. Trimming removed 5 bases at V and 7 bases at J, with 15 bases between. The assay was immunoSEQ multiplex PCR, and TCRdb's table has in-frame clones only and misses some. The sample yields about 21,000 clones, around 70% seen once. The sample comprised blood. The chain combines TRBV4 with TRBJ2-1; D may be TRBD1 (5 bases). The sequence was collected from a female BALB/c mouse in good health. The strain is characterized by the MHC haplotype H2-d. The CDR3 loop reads CASSPYRMRAEQFF. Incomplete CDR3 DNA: TGTGCCAGCAGCCCATACAGGATGAGGGCTGAGCAGTTC.